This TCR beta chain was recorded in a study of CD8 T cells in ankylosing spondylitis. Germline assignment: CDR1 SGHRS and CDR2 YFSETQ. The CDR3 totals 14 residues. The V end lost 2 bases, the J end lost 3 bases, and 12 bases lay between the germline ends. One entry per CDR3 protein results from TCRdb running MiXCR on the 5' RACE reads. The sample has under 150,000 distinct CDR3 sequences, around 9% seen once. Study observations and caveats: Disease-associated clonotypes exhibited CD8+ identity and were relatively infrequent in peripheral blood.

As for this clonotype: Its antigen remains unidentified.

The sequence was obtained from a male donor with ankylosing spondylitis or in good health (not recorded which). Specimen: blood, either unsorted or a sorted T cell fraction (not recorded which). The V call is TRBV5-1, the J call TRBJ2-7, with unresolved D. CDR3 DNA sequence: TGCGCCAGCAGCTTCTGGACCGGTGGCTACGAGCAGTACTTC. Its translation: CASSFWTGGYEQYF.